The 16 T cell receptor beta chains given below trace back to one sample, sequenced in a study of regulatory T cells in long-lasting Graves disease. Time point here: persistent/refractory GD, antithyroid drugs over 5 years with positive TRAb. From PBMCs, RNA was extracted and then used to make the TCR library. Building the TCR beta libraries relied on iRepertoire HTBI primers, and CDR3 regions underwent Arm-PCR. TCRdb fed the multiplex PCR reads into MiXCR, producing one record per CDR3 protein. This sample has 650,000 to 850,000 distinct CDR3 sequences, with around 30% found just once. This sample comprised peripheral blood mononuclear cells (PBMCs), obtained when the disease was refractory, from a patient treated with antithyroid drugs. Source of these receptors: a female donor with Graves disease.

This rearrangement joins TRBV12-5 to TRBJ1-1, with D unresolved. CDR3 length: 10 amino acids. Trimming took 9 bases from V and 6 from J, leaving 8 bases between them. The V gene's germline CDR1 is LGHNT and CDR2 FRNRAP. This chain's CDR3 is CARRYPEAFF. CDR3 DNA sequence: TGTGCTAGGCGGTATCCTGAAGCTTTCTTT.

This chain uses TRBV15 with TRBJ1-5, with TRBD1 matching 7 bases. The V gene's germline CDR1 is LNHNV and CDR2 YYDKDF (reference sequence). This CDR3 contains 15 residues. V was clipped by 4 bases and J by 4 bases; unmatched bases: 7. CDR3 residues: CATSTDREGNQPQHF. CDR3 in DNA: TGTGCCACCAGCACCGACAGGGAAGGGAATCAGCCCCAGCATTTT.

This clonotype has a handful of counts. The chain has TRBV6-1 and TRBJ2-7, with D uncertain. The CDR3 is made up of 10 amino acids. V lost 6 bases and J 5 bases, leaving 5 bases between the germline ends. Germline CDR1 MNHNS, CDR2 SASEGT. This chain's CDR3 is CASRDHEQYF. CDR3 sequence (DNA): TGTGCCAGCAGGGACCACGAGCAGTACTTC.

The chain couples TRBV6-2 or TRBV6-3 to TRBJ1-1; D perhaps matches TRBD1 (5 bases). This CDR3 contains 15 residues. The V and J ends lost 6 bases and 0 bases respectively, with 14 bases between them. Germline-derived CDR1 and CDR2 are MNHEY and SVGEGT. DNA of the CDR3: TGTGCCAGCAGGCGACAGTTGACTATGAACACTGAAGCTTTCTTT. It specifies CASRRQLTMNTEAFF.

This clonotype has at least ten counts. The chain joins TRBV7-9 to TRBJ2-7, with D perhaps matching TRBD2 (6 bases). The germline V and J ends were trimmed by 6 bases and 2 bases, with 11 bases remaining between them. The CDR3 loop spans 13 amino acids. Germline values: CDR1 SEHNR, CDR2 FQNEAQ (reference sequence). Here the CDR3 DNA reads TGTGCCAGCAGTTTCTCTAGCGCCTACGAGCAGTACTTC. Its protein product is CASSFSSAYEQYF.

The chain couples TRBV5-5 to TRBJ1-1; TRBD1 might be the D (6 bases). This CDR3 is built from 13 residues. V was clipped by 0 bases and J by 5 bases, with 8 bases between them. Germline V lookup: CDR1 SGHKS, CDR2 YYEKEE (reference sequence). CDR3 loop: CASSLVGTTEAFF. For the CDR3, the DNA is TGTGCCAGCAGCTTGGTAGGGACAACTGAAGCTTTCTTT.

On this clonotype itself: A much larger clone lies one base from this, so it may be a read error. The chain recombines TRBV5-1 with TRBJ1-1; 7 positions match TRBD1. In germline, CDR1 is SGHRS, CDR2 YFSETQ. There are 15 residues in the CDR3. The CDR3, as DNA: TGCGCCAGCAGCGTGACAGGGAGGAGGAACACTAAAGCTTTCTTT. Its protein product is CASSVTGRRNTKAFF.

A note on this clonotype: This may be a read error: a much more frequent sequence differs by one nucleotide. The chain joins TRBV27 to TRBJ1-1; TRBD1 matches at 8 bases. CDR3 size: 15 residues. J lost 1 base, V lost 5 bases, and 6 bases had no gene match. From germline, CDR1 is MNHEY and CDR2 SMNVEV (reference sequence). The CDR3 nucleotides read TGTGCCAGCAGTCCGGTGACAGGGGAGAACACTGAAGCTTTCTTT. This encodes CASSPVTGENTEAFF.

In its sample, this clonotype was seen a few times. V is TRBV12-3 or TRBV12-4 and J is TRBJ1-5, with D hard to call. The CDR3 length is 15 residues. Trimming removed 2 bases from V and 7 bases from J, with 15 bases in between. The CDR3 nucleotides read TGTGCCAGCAGTTTAACAGTCGAGGCCGGGCAGCCCCAGCATTTT. As protein: CASSLTVEAGQPQHF.

This clonotype was detected ten times or more. The chain's CDR3 is CASSGRADSNQPQHF. The CDR3 DNA follows: TGTGCCAGCAGCGGCAGAGCCGATAGCAATCAGCCCCAGCATTTT. This chain joins TRBV28 and TRBJ1-5; D gene unclear. This CDR3 has 15 amino acids. With 6 bases removed from V and 0 bases from J, the gap between germline ends came to 12 bases. CDR1 MDHEN and CDR2 SYDVKM come from the germline V gene. Combining the CDR3 with reference TRBV28 and TRBJ1-5 gives the whole variable domain DVKVTQSSRYLVKRTGEKVFLECVQDMDHENMFWYRQDPGLGLRLIYFSYDVKMKEKGDIPEGYSVSREKKERFSLILESASTNQTSMYLCASSGRADSNQPQHFGDGTRLSIL.

This clonotype was seen a handful of times. The chain uses TRBV24-1 and TRBJ1-1, with D possibly TRBD1 on 6 matching bases. This CDR3 is built from 14 residues. Germline CDR1 and CDR2: KGHDR and SFDVKD. Trimming removed 3 bases at V and 5 bases at J, with 12 bases between. The CDR3: CATSDGQGRTEAFF. The DNA of the CDR3 is TGTGCCACCAGTGATGGTCAGGGGAGGACTGAAGCTTTCTTT.

This clonotype was recorded a few times. The chain links TRBV12-3 or TRBV12-4 to TRBJ1-5, with TRBD1 as a possible D gene (6 bases). The length of the CDR3 is 17 residues. With 3 bases removed from V and 0 bases from J, the gap between germline ends came to 15 bases. The CDR3 loop is CASSFHPGQHSNQPQHF. Here the CDR3 DNA reads TGTGCCAGCAGTTTTCATCCCGGACAGCATAGCAATCAGCCCCAGCATTTT.

The chain links TRBV3-1 to TRBJ1-5, with D maybe TRBD1 (5 bases). The CDR3 has 15 amino acids. V lost 0 bases and J lost 4, with 10 bases in between. Germline assignment: CDR1 LGHDT and CDR2 YNNKEL (reference sequence). The CDR3 protein is CASSQDWGGNQPQHF. The CDR3, as DNA: TGTGCCAGCAGCCAAGATTGGGGGGGGAATCAGCCCCAGCATTTT.

This clonotype appeared a few times. This sequence joins TRBV6-1 and TRBJ1-1; no definite D call. Trimming removed 8 bases from V and 7 bases from J, with 17 bases in between. The CDR3 covers 13 residues. Looked up from germline, CDR1 is MNHNS and CDR2 is SASEGT. CDR3 nucleotide sequence: TGTGCCAGCGACACCCCGACATTGGGTGAAGCTTTCTTT. Encoded protein: CASDTPTLGEAFF.

V and J are TRBV15 and TRBJ2-7; no clear D gene. With 0 bases removed from V and 6 bases from J, the gap between germline ends came to 9 bases. This CDR3 spans 13 amino acids. Germline V gene lookup returns CDR1 LNHNV and CDR2 YYDKDF (reference sequence). The CDR3 spells CATSRDPSGEQYF. The CDR3, as DNA: TGTGCCACCAGCAGAGACCCCTCGGGCGAGCAGTACTTC.

The chain carries TRBV13 and TRBJ2-2, with 10 bases aligning to TRBD2. In germline, CDR1 is PRHDT, CDR2 FYEKMQ (reference sequence). This CDR3 region has 16 residues. With V trimmed by 6 bases and J by 4 bases, 8 bases remained unmatched. CDR3 nucleotides: TGTGCCAGCAGTTCAGGACTAGCGGAAGGCACCGGGGAGCTGTTTTTT. It is translated as CASSSGLAEGTGELFF.